The next 24 T cell receptor beta chains were all read from a single sample in a study of beta chain features in type 1 diabetes. The entirety of the isolated RNA underwent reverse transcription, so expressed TCRB transcripts were sequenced. TCRdb's table, derived via immunoSEQ multiplex PCR, lists solely in-frame clones and lacks some. Found here are 300,000 to 350,000 clones, under 8.5% of them singletons; the top ten hold around 0.45%. The specimen was central memory CD4+ T cells from blood. These receptors all come from a woman in her late teens or twenties in good health.

This clone was detected a few times. The chain recombines TRBV5-1 with TRBJ1-1; 8 positions agree with TRBD1. Per the germline V gene, CDR1 is SGHRS and CDR2 is YFSETQ. The CDR3 covers 14 residues. The V and J ends lost 7 bases and 0 bases, in that order; junction bases with no gene match: 5. In DNA form, the CDR3 reads TGCGCCAGCGGACAGGGACGACTGAACACTGAAGCTTTCTTT. Amino acids: CASGQGRLNTEAFF.

The chain couples TRBV5-1 to TRBJ1-5; D is unresolved. V gave up 0 bases and J gave up 10 bases, with 14 bases separating them. The length of the CDR3 is 14 residues. CDR1 is SGHRS and CDR2 is YFSETQ in the germline V gene. Here the CDR3 DNA reads TGCGCCAGCAGCTTGGGTCCACCGGGCACCCCCCAGCATTTT. This encodes CASSLGPPGTPQHF.

This clone was seen only a few times. This chain's CDR3 is CASSLLGFQETQYF. CDR3 sequence (DNA): TGTGCCAGCAGCTTGCTAGGGTTTCAAGAGACCCAGTACTTC. The rearrangement uses TRBV5-4 and TRBJ2-5, with D unresolved. Germline CDR1 reads SGHNT; CDR2 reads YYREEE (reference sequence). This CDR3 has 14 residues. Deletions cut 1 base from V and 2 bases from J, with 9 bases between.

This clone occurred a few times. A read error may account for a junction end that differs from germline. The rearrangement uses TRBV5-6 and TRBJ2-5, with a possible D match to TRBD2 (6 bases). The germline V gene has CDR1 SGHDT and CDR2 YYEEEE. CDR3 length: 12 residues. CDR3 coding DNA: TGTGCCAGCAGCTTGCGGCAGGAGAGGGAGGACTTC. It specifies CASSLRQEREDF.

The chain links TRBV14 to TRBJ2-3; D gene ambiguous. Germline loops: CDR1 SGHDN, CDR2 FVKESK. The ends were cut back, 2 bases at V and 2 bases at J, with 8 bases in the middle. The CDR3 covers 14 residues. The chain's CDR3 is CASSQRQLTDTQYF. The CDR3 DNA follows: TGTGCCAGCAGCCAACGGCAACTCACAGATACGCAGTATTTT.

This clone was detected a few times. The J gene is TRBJ2-2, the V gene TRBV2, with D hard to call. This CDR3 region has 14 residues. Germline CDR1 reads SNHLY; CDR2 reads FYNNEI. The germline V and J ends were trimmed by 0 bases and 4 bases, with 6 bases remaining between them. CDR3 sequence reads: CASSEASSTGELFF. CDR3 bases: TGTGCCAGCAGTGAAGCCAGTTCCACCGGGGAGCTGTTTTTT.

This chain links TRBV11-1 with TRBJ2-2; D unclear. The CDR3 has 16 amino acids. Trimming stripped 5 bases from V and 6 bases from J, with 19 bases between. Germline V gene sequence: CDR1 SGHAT, CDR2 FQDESV (reference sequence). CDR3 residues: CASSPRGSWLSGELFF. The CDR3 coding sequence is TGTGCCAGCAGCCCCCGTGGTAGCTGGCTTTCCGGGGAGCTGTTTTTT.

The chain couples TRBV29-1 to TRBJ2-1, with 13 bases that match TRBD2. Germline V gene data show CDR1 as SQVTM and CDR2 as ANQGSEA. V shed 6 bases, J shed 0 bases, and the junction held 11 bases outside the gene matches. The CDR3 length is 18 residues. The CDR3 sequence: CSVSGLAGHPGSYNEQFF. The CDR3 region has the DNA TGCAGCGTCTCGGGACTAGCGGGGCATCCCGGCTCCTACAATGAGCAGTTCTTC.

With respect to this clone: The identical CDR3 is also encoded by other nucleotide sequences in the sample. The rearrangement uses TRBV27 and TRBJ2-5; perhaps D is TRBD1 or TRBD2 (5 bases each). CDR3 length equals 11 residues. The V end was cut by 8 bases, the J end by 5 bases, with 9 bases between. Germline loops: CDR1 MNHEY, CDR2 SMNVEV (reference sequence). The CDR3 sequence is CASGGRETQYF. CDR3 in DNA: TGTGCCAGCGGGGGAAGGGAGACCCAGTACTTC.

The chain uses TRBV7-2 and TRBJ2-3; D possibly corresponds to TRBD1 (6 bases). The length of the CDR3 is 15 residues. Trimming removed 2 bases at V and 5 bases at J, with 14 bases between. Germline V gene data show CDR1 as SGHTA and CDR2 as FQGNSA. The CDR3 DNA is TGTGCCAGCAGCTTAACCGATGGGGGCAGAGATACGCAGTATTTT. Its protein is CASSLTDGGRDTQYF.

This clone has only a few counts. This chain uses TRBV4-2 with TRBJ2-5; D gene unclear. V was cut by 0 bases and J by 4 bases, with 6 bases left in between. Germline V gene data show CDR1 as LGHNA and CDR2 as YNFKEQ. CDR3 length: 13 amino acids. The CDR3 loop reads CASSQDRRETQYF. The CDR3 region has the DNA TGTGCCAGCAGCCAAGATAGGAGAGAGACCCAGTACTTC.

V and J are TRBV18 and TRBJ1-5; D is unclear. Germline CDR1 and CDR2: KGHSH and LQKENI. CDR3 length: 15 amino acids. Trimming removed 2 bases from V and 2 bases from J, with 10 bases in between. CDR3 residues: CASSPAGGGNQPQHF. Written as DNA, the CDR3 is TGTGCCAGCTCACCAGCAGGTGGAGGCAATCAGCCCCAGCATTTT.

This chain uses TRBV18 with TRBJ2-1; perhaps D is TRBD1 or TRBD2 (5 bases each). CDR3 size: 15 residues. Germline CDR1 is KGHSH and CDR2 is LQKENI. V shed 3 bases and J shed 10 bases, with 19 bases lying between them. The CDR3 sequence: CASSPGLGVRSEQFF. The DNA of the CDR3 is TGTGCCAGCTCACCGGGTTTGGGGGTTCGGTCGGAGCAGTTCTTC.

This clone has more than one count but fewer than ten. This may be a read error: a much more frequent sequence differs by one nucleotide. Other DNA sequences in the same sample also yield this CDR3. The V gene is TRBV7-9, the J gene TRBJ1-1; a weak D match, TRBD1 (5 bases). The V end was cut by 5 bases, the J end by 1 base, with 8 bases between. Germline V gene sequence: CDR1 SEHNR, CDR2 FQNEAQ (reference sequence). The CDR3 runs to 13 residues. CDR3 sequence: CASSLQGNTEAFF. CDR3 sequence (DNA): TGTGCCAGCAGCCTTCAGGGGAACACTGAAGCTTTCTTT. Looking up the rest from reference TRBV7-9 and TRBJ1-1 gives the full variable domain: DTGVSQNPRHKITKRGQNVTFRCDPISEHNRLYWYRQTLGQGPEFLTYFQNEAQLEKSRLLSDRFSAERPKGSFSTLEIQRTEQGDSAMYLCASSLQGNTEAFFGQGTRLTVV.

The chain is built from TRBV4-2 and TRBJ1-4; the match to TRBD1 covers 7 bases. Trimming cost V 3 bases and J 5 bases; bases outside gene matches: 6. The CDR3 contains 15 residues. The V gene's germline CDR1 is LGHNA and CDR2 YNFKEQ. This CDR3 reads CASSQGAGGNEKLFF. DNA for the CDR3: TGTGCCAGCAGCCAGGGGGCAGGGGGGAATGAAAAACTGTTTTTT.

J is TRBJ1-4 and V is TRBV7-2; 9 bases are a match to TRBD1. CDR1 SGHTA and CDR2 FQGNSA come from the germline V gene. Trimming removed 5 bases from V and 12 bases from J; junction bases left unmatched: 10. This CDR3 comprises 14 residues. CDR3 loop: CASSMGQGPYELFF. CDR3 DNA sequence: TGTGCCAGCAGCATGGGACAGGGCCCGTATGAACTGTTTTTT.

The chain couples TRBV18 to TRBJ2-4; no reliable D call. Germline-derived CDR1 and CDR2 are KGHSH and LQKENI. Trimming pared 0 bases from V and 7 bases from J, leaving 13 bases between. The CDR3 has 15 amino acids. The DNA of the CDR3 is TGTGCCAGCTCACCACCGATAGTTCAGGAGAACATTCAGTACTTC. As protein: CASSPPIVQENIQYF. Drawing the rest from reference TRBV18 and TRBJ2-4, the complete variable domain is NAGVMQNPRHLVRRRGQEARLRCSPMKGHSHVYWYRQLPEEGLKFMVYLQKENIIDESGMPKERFSAEFPKEGPSILRIQQVVRGDSAAYFCASSPPIVQENIQYFGAGTRLSVL.

In this sample, this clone turned up a few times. CDR3: CASSSRASETQYF. The CDR3 region has the DNA TGTGCCAGCAGCTCGAGGGCTTCAGAGACCCAGTACTTC. The chain employs TRBV7-2 and TRBJ2-5; D might be TRBD2 (5 bases). V was trimmed by 4 bases and J by 4 bases, leaving 10 bases between them. Germline CDR1 and CDR2: SGHTA and FQGNSA. CDR3 length equals 13 residues.

The chain recombines TRBV28 with TRBJ1-1, with D maybe TRBD1 (6 bases). The CDR3 loop spans 12 amino acids. From germline, CDR1 is MDHEN and CDR2 SYDVKM. V lost 6 bases and J 11 bases, leaving 16 bases between the germline ends. The CDR3 spells CASRANRVYAFF. In nucleotides, the CDR3 is TGTGCCAGCAGAGCGAACAGGGTTTACGCTTTCTTT.

This clone came up many times. The chain recombines TRBV4-2 with TRBJ2-1, with TRBD1 as a possible D gene (6 bases). CDR3 length: 13 amino acids. Trimming removed 0 bases from V and 10 bases from J, with 10 bases in between. CDR1 is LGHNA, CDR2 YNFKEQ, per germline. DNA for the CDR3: TGTGCCAGCAGCCAAGAGGGGGCTAGAGAGCAGTTCTTC. Translating it yields CASSQEGAREQFF.

This clone was seen only a few times. The chain is built from TRBV7-2 and TRBJ2-1, with a weak D call TRBD2 (6 bases). CDR1 and CDR2 (germline): SGHTA, FQGNSA. This CDR3 has 15 residues. The V and J ends lost 4 bases and 5 bases respectively, with 15 bases between them. The DNA for the CDR3 is TGTGCCAGCAGCTCGGTGCGGGGTGATGACAATGAGCAGTTCTTC. Its protein is CASSSVRGDDNEQFF.

This clone was observed a handful of times. As DNA, the CDR3 is TGCAGCGTGGACTCCGGACAGGGGGTTGGCGAGCAGTACTTC. This sequence encodes CSVDSGQGVGEQYF. The chain couples TRBV29-1 to TRBJ2-7; 10 bases line up with TRBD1. V shed 6 bases, J shed 6 bases, and the junction held 11 bases outside the gene matches. The CDR3 spans 14 residues. Per germline, CDR1 SQVTM and CDR2 ANQGSEA.

This clone was counted a few times. At one end, the junction sequence differs from germline, possibly due to a read error. The CDR3 sequence is CASSLGEYQETQYF. In DNA form, the CDR3 reads TGTGCTAGCAGCTTAGGGGAGTACCAAGAGACCCAGTACTTC. V usage is TRBV7-7 and J usage is TRBJ2-5; D is tentatively TRBD1 or TRBD2 (5 bases each). Looked up from germline, CDR1 is SSHAT and CDR2 is FNYEAQ (reference sequence). The CDR3 is 14 amino acids.

This clone came up a few times. The CDR3 region is CASSPRAHQETQYF. CDR3 nucleotides: TGTGCCAGCAGCCCCCGGGCCCACCAAGAGACCCAGTACTTC. The rearrangement links TRBV6-6 to TRBJ2-5; no definite D call. The V and J ends lost 6 bases and 0 bases respectively, with 11 bases between them. The germline CDR1 and CDR2 sequences are MNHNY and SVGAGI (reference sequence). This CDR3 region has 14 residues.